What follows are 13 T cell receptor beta chains derived from one specimen sequenced in a study of shared clonotypes between healthy human individuals. Only in-frame clones appear in the TCRdb table, and some are missing; sequencing was by immunoSEQ multiplex PCR. The data contain about 1.5 million clones, 95% to 99% of them seen just once; the ten biggest clones take up 0.45%. Sample: naive CD4+ T cells sorted from blood. Indicated subset: CD45RA+ positively selected. These receptors all stem from a man aged 30 to 39 in good health.

The chain combines TRBV7-8 with TRBJ2-7; D gene ambiguous. The CDR3 is 15 amino acids. Germline V gives CDR1 SGHVS, CDR2 FQNEAQ. Trimming took 3 bases from V and 1 from J, leaving 13 bases between them. Here the CDR3 DNA reads TGTGCCAGCAGCTTCAGAGCAGCGCCGTCCTACGAGCAGTACTTC. It yields the protein CASSFRAAPSYEQYF.

V and J are TRBV4-3 and TRBJ2-7; D not resolved. CDR3 length: 15 amino acids. In germline, CDR1 is LGHNA, CDR2 YSLEER. V lost 1 base, J lost 6 bases, and 16 bases lay in between. The CDR3 protein is CASSQGFQPPGEQYF. As DNA, the CDR3 is TGCGCCAGCAGCCAAGGATTTCAACCCCCCGGCGAGCAGTACTTC.

The chain has TRBV5-1 and TRBJ2-3; 15 positions match TRBD2. The V gene's germline CDR1 is SGHRS and CDR2 YFSETQ. Unmatched junction bases numbered 4, after V lost 4 bases and J lost 1 base. This CDR3 has 17 amino acids. CDR3 amino acids: CASSRTSGRAGTDTQYF. In nucleotides, the CDR3 is TGCGCCAGCAGCCGGACTAGCGGGAGGGCCGGCACAGATACGCAGTATTTT.

V gene TRBV18 combines with J gene TRBJ2-3, with D possibly TRBD2 on 5 matching bases. CDR1 is KGHSH, CDR2 LQKENI, per germline. V shed 6 bases and J shed 3 bases, with 16 bases lying between them. The CDR3 consists of 15 residues. The CDR3 DNA is TGTGCCAGCTCTGCCATAGCGACGGGGACAGATACGCAGTATTTT. Protein: CASSAIATGTDTQYF.

The gene calls are TRBV5-1 and TRBJ2-3; maybe TRBD2 (5 bases). The CDR3 is 15 residues long. CDR1 is SGHRS, CDR2 YFSETQ, per germline. V lost 0 bases to trimming and J lost 1 base, with 9 bases between them. DNA for the CDR3: TGCGCCAGCAGCTTGGTGGGAGACGGCACAGATACGCAGTATTTT. It translates to CASSLVGDGTDTQYF.

V usage is TRBV29-1 and J usage is TRBJ2-5, with 14 bases that match TRBD2. Germline CDR1 reads SQVTM; CDR2 reads ANQGSEA. The CDR3 consists of 17 residues. V was pared by 6 bases and J by 0 bases, with 9 bases of the junction left unmatched. The CDR3 bases are TGCAGCGTGGGACTAGCGGGAGCTCAAACGTACCAAGAGACCCAGTACTTC. The encoded protein is CSVGLAGAQTYQETQYF. The variable domain in full, completed from reference TRBV29-1 and TRBJ2-5, reads SAVISQKPSRDICQRGTSLTIQCQVDSQVTMMFWYRQQPGQSLTLIATANQGSEATYESGFVIDKFPISRPNLTFSTLTVSNMSPEDSSIYLCSVGLAGAQTYQETQYFGPGTRLLVL.

CDR3 coding DNA: TGTGCCAGCAGCTTAAGCTCGACTTGGCCTTTAATGGAAGAGACCCAGTACTTC. This sequence encodes CASSLSSTWPLMEETQYF. The rearrangement uses TRBV7-3 and TRBJ2-5; no definite D call. The CDR3 has 18 amino acids. Germline CDR1 SGHTA, CDR2 FQGTGA. V lost 1 base and J 3 bases, leaving 21 bases between the germline ends.

The chain links TRBV7-8 to TRBJ2-1; the D gene is possibly TRBD2 (5 bases). V was trimmed by 5 bases and J by 6 bases, leaving 14 bases between them. The CDR3 is 14 residues long. Germline V gives CDR1 SGHVS, CDR2 FQNEAQ. DNA for the CDR3: TGTGCCAGCAGCCAGAGGGAGTACGCCAATGAGCAGTTCTTC. Residues: CASSQREYANEQFF.

The chain is built from TRBV5-4 and TRBJ2-7, with 8 bases lining up with TRBD1. Trimming at V came to 3 bases and at J to 2 bases, leaving 7 bases not matched to a gene. Germline CDR1 reads SGHNT; CDR2 reads YYREEE (reference sequence). This CDR3 region has 15 residues. This chain's CDR3 is CASSSTWTGPYEQYF. CDR3 DNA: TGTGCCAGCAGCTCAACCTGGACAGGGCCCTACGAGCAGTACTTC.

This clone was seen only once. The CDR3 loop is CSEGDSGTGYTF. The CDR3 DNA reads TGCAGCGAAGGGGATTCCGGTACAGGCTACACCTTC. V and J are TRBV29-1 and TRBJ1-2; D may be TRBD1 (5 bases). The germline CDR1 and CDR2 sequences are SQVTM and ANQGSEA. V lost 7 bases, J lost 8 bases, and 17 bases lay in between. The CDR3 runs 12 residues.

The CDR3 spells CASSPTGRLSTDTQYF. The CDR3 region has the DNA TGTGCCAGCAGCCCCACTGGGCGATTGAGCACAGATACGCAGTATTTT. The chain employs TRBV5-6 and TRBJ2-3; D is unclear. The germline gives CDR1 SGHDT, CDR2 YYEEEE. V lost 4 bases and J 0 bases, leaving 15 bases between the germline ends. CDR3 size: 16 residues.

The chain has TRBV28 and TRBJ2-7; D tentatively fits TRBD1 or TRBD2 (7 bases each). The CDR3 totals 15 residues. Germline V CDR1 and CDR2: MDHEN, SYDVKM. V was shortened by 3 bases and J by 0 bases, with 12 bases between the two germline ends. The chain's CDR3 is CASSFTGDYSYEQYF. DNA of the CDR3: TGTGCCAGCAGTTTTACAGGGGACTACTCCTACGAGCAGTACTTC.

The chain employs TRBV7-8 and TRBJ2-1; 11 bases line up with TRBD2. The CDR3 consists of 15 residues. V lost 8 bases, J lost 9 bases, and 12 bases stayed unmatched. Germline CDR1 SGHVS, CDR2 FQNEAQ. CDR3 nucleotides: TGTGCCAGCGGATCACTAGCGGGAGTTACGGGTGAGCAGTTCTTC. It translates to CASGSLAGVTGEQFF.